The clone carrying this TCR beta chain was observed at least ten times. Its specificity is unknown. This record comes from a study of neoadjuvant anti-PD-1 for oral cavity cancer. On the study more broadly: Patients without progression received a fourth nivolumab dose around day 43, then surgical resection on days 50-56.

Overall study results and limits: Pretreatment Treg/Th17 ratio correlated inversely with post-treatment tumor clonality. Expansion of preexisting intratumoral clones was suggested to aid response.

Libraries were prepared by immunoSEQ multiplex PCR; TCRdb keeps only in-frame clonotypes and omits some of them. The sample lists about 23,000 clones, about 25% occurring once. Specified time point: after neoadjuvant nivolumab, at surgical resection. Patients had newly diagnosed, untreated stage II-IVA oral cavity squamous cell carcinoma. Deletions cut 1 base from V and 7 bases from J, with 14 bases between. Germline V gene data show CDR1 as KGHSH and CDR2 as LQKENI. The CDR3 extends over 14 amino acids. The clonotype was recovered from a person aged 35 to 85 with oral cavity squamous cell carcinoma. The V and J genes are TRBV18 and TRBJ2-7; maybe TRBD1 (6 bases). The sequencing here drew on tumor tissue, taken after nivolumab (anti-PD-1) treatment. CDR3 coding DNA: TGTGCCAGCTCACCACAGGGGGAGCGTCGGGAGCAGTACTTC. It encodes CASSPQGERREQYF.